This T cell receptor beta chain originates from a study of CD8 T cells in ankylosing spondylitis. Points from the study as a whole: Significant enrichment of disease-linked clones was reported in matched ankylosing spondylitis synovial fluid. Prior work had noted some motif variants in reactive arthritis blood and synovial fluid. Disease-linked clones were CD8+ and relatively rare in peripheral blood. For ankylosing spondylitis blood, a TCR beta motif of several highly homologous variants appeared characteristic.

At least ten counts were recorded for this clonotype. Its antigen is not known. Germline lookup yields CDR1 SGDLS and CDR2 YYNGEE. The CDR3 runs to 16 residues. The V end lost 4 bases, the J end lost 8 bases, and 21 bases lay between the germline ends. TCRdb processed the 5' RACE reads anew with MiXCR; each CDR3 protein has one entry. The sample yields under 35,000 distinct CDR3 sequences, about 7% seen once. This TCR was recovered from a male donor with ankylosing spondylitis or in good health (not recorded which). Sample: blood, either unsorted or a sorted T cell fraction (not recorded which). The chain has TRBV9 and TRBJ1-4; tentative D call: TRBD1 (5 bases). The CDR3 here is CASSPGGGSASEKLFF. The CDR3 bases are TGTGCCAGCAGCCCCGGGGGGGGGTCGGCTTCGGAAAAACTGTTTTTT.